This TCR beta chain was retrieved from a study of blood T cell repertoires in COVID-19. Study-level information: Samples came from the United States, Italy and Spain, spanning acute and convalescent COVID-19. Nucleic acid was either cDNA or gDNA, and it came from T cells, B-cell-depleted T cells, or PBMCs.

Patients from Seattle were sampled longitudinally, starting during active infection. The repertoire was sequenced with immunoSEQ multiplex PCR; TCRdb's copy has only in-frame clones and lacks some. The table lists 140,000 or so clones, 84% of them singletons. J was trimmed by 4 bases and V by 4 bases; bases with no gene match: 10. The CDR3 consists of 16 residues. The germline V gene has CDR1 SGHDN and CDR2 FVKESK. This clone was picked up a small number of times. Sequenced material: peripheral blood. This TCR was sampled from a man aged 25-40 years with COVID-19, enrolled during active disease. The chain joins TRBV14 to TRBJ2-5; 9 positions agree with TRBD2. The CDR3 protein is CASSLPQGLAGETQYF. The CDR3 nucleotides are TGTGCCAGCAGCCTCCCCCAGGGACTAGCTGGAGAGACCCAGTACTTC.